Below are 8 T cell receptor beta chains sequenced from a single sample in a study of blood T cell repertoires in COVID-19. Profiling relied on immunoSEQ multiplex PCR, and the TCRdb table lists in-frame clones only, not all of them. The table has roughly 140,000 clones, approximately 91% seen once. Material: peripheral blood. Receptors were obtained from a man between 50 and 59 years old with active or convalescent COVID-19.

The genes are TRBV3-1 (or the pseudogene TRBV3-2) and TRBJ1-4; D may be TRBD1 (6 bases). With 5 bases removed from V and 3 bases from J, the gap between germline ends came to 13 bases. Germline CDR1 LGHDT, CDR2 YNNKEL (reference sequence). CDR3 length: 15 residues. The CDR3 sequence: CASSWTTGSNEKLFF. The CDR3 DNA reads TGTGCCAGCAGCTGGACAACAGGGTCTAATGAAAAACTGTTTTTT.

The chain joins TRBV3-1 (or the pseudogene TRBV3-2) to TRBJ2-1, with 12 bases matching TRBD1. This CDR3 is built from 15 residues. The germline V gene has CDR1 LGHDT and CDR2 YNNKEL (reference sequence). J gave up 9 bases and V 6 bases, and 9 bases lay outside the gene matches. The CDR3 DNA follows: TGTGCCAGCAGGAGACCGGGACAGGGGGCTAGTGAGCAGTTCTTC. This codes for CASRRPGQGASEQFF.

V usage is TRBV2 and J usage is TRBJ2-2; TRBD1 matches at 7 bases. The CDR3 sequence is 13 residues long. Germline values: CDR1 SNHLY, CDR2 FYNNEI. The trim removed 6 bases at V and 6 bases at J, leaving 4 bases unmatched. CDR3 nucleotide sequence: TGTGCCAGCAGAAGAACAGGGGCCGGGGAGCTGTTTTTT. This translates into CASRRTGAGELFF.

The count of this clone is one. The CDR3 DNA follows: TGTGCCAGCAGTTACCCCCACCGGGACAGGGAAGGGTTAGGCACCGGGGAGCTGTTTTTT. Translating it yields CASSYPHRDREGLGTGELFF. V gene TRBV6-2 or TRBV6-3 combines with J gene TRBJ2-2; TRBD1 aligns across 9 bases. J lost 4 bases, V lost 2 bases, and 17 bases had no gene match. The CDR3 has 20 amino acids. Germline V gene lookup returns CDR1 MNHEY and CDR2 SVGEGT.

As regards this clone: The sample contains more than one DNA sequence encoding this CDR3. V is TRBV28 and J is TRBJ2-6, with no clear D. The germline V and J ends were trimmed by 5 bases and 0 bases, with 8 bases remaining between them. The CDR3 contains 15 residues. CDR1 and CDR2 (germline): MDHEN, SYDVKM. This CDR3 reads CASSPTGSGANVLTF. The CDR3 DNA is TGTGCCAGCAGTCCTACGGGCTCTGGGGCCAACGTCCTGACTTTC.

The chain combines TRBV11-3 with TRBJ1-6; the D gene is possibly TRBD1 (6 bases). This CDR3 has 11 amino acids. Germline lookup yields CDR1 SGHNT and CDR2 YENEEA. The V gene lost 3 bases and the J gene lost 14 bases, with 8 bases spanning the gap. The CDR3 sequence: CASSLQGSLHF. CDR3 bases: TGTGCCAGCAGCTTGCAGGGGTCCCTCCACTTT.

The CDR3 nucleotides are TGTGCCAGCAGTTCCCACAGGGGGCAAGGGACCGGGGAGCTGTTTTTT. Amino acids: CASSSHRGQGTGELFF. This rearrangement joins TRBV27 to TRBJ2-2, with 9 bases fitting TRBD1. The CDR3 loop spans 16 amino acids. CDR1 and CDR2 from the germline V gene are MNHEY and SMNVEV (reference sequence). Germline trimming cut 4 bases from V and 5 bases from J; bases unmatched to any gene: 8.

The chain uses TRBV30 and TRBJ1-3; TRBD1 matches at 8 bases. The CDR3 sequence is 14 residues long. After removal of 4 bases from V and 1 base from J, the junction contained 3 bases not matched to a gene. The germline V gene encodes CDR1 GTSNPN and CDR2 SVGIG (reference sequence). The CDR3 DNA reads as TGTGCCTGGAAGAGGACAGGGTCTGGAAACACCATATATTTT. This gives the protein CAWKRTGSGNTIYF. Full variable domain (rest looked up from reference TRBV30 and TRBJ1-3): SQTIHQWPATLVQPVGSPLSLECTVEGTSNPNLYWYRQAAGRGLQLLFYSVGIGQISSEVPQNLSASRPQDRQFILSSKKLLLSDSGFYLCAWKRTGSGNTIYFGEGSWLTVV.